This T cell receptor beta chain comes out of a study of breast tumors, draining lymph nodes, adjacent tissues. CDR1 and CDR2 (germline): LGHNA, YNFKEQ. Trimming stripped 0 bases from V and 0 bases from J, with 12 bases between. The CDR3 has 17 residues. TCRdb reprocessed the multiplex PCR reads via MiXCR and lists one record per CDR3 protein. The sample lists 17,000 or so distinct CDR3 sequences, less than 75% occurring once. The sequence was obtained from a female donor with breast cancer. Some clones in this sample may be carry-over from other donors' samples. The sequencing sample was made of tumor-adjacent breast tissue. The chain uses TRBV4-2 and TRBJ1-3; D gene unclear. The CDR3 region is CASSQEIRADSGNTIYF. In nucleotides, the CDR3 is TGTGCCAGCAGCCAAGAGATTCGGGCAGACTCTGGAAACACCATATATTTT.